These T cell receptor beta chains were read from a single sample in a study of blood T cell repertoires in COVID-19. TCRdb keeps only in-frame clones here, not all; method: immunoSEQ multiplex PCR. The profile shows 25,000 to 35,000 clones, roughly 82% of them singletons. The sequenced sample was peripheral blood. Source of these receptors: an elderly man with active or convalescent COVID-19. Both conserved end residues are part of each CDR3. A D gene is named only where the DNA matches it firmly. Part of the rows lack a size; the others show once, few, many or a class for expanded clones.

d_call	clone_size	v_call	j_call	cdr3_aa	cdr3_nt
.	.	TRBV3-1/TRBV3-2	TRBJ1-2	CASSKMTAGYGYTF	TGTGCCAGCAGTAAAATGACAGCCGGCTATGGCTACACCTTC
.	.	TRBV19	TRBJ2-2	CASSPFEAGVTGELFF	TGTGCCAGTAGTCCGTTCGAGGCAGGGGTCACCGGGGAGCTGTTTTTT
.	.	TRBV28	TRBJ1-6	CASSFAGYNSPLHF	TGTGCCAGCAGTTTCGCCGGGTACAATTCACCCCTCCACTTT
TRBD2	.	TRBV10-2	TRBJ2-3	CASSHGLAGSDTQYF	TGCGCCAGCAGTCATGGACTAGCGGGATCAGATACGCAGTATTTT
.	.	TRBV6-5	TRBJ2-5	CASKKTGVGETQYF	TGTGCCAGCAAGAAGACAGGTGTTGGAGAGACCCAGTACTTC
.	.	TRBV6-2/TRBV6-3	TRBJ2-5	CASSYNQGGRETQYF	TGTGCCAGCAGTTATAACCAGGGGGGCAGAGAGACCCAGTACTTC
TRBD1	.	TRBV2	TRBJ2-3	CASTRDRAPSTQYF	TGTGCCAGCACCCGGGACAGGGCACCTTCTACGCAGTATTTT
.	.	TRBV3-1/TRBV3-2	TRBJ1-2	CASSQVEPYGYTF	TGTGCCAGCAGCCAAGTAGAGCCCTATGGCTACACCTTC
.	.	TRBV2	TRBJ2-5	CASMLQVSQETQYF	TGTGCCAGCATGCTCCAGGTTTCCCAAGAGACCCAGTACTTC
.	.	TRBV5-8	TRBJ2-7	CASSSRLGGSEQYF	TGTGCCAGCAGCTCTCGCCTCGGGGGTTCCGAGCAGTACTTC
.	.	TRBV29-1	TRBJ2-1	CSVASGPNEQFF	TGCAGCGTTGCCTCGGGTCCAAATGAGCAGTTCTTC
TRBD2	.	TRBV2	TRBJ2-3	CASTFMGRGTDTQYF	TGTGCCAGCACGTTCATGGGGAGGGGCACAGATACGCAGTATTTT
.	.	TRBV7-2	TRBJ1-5	CASSLDRAQPQHF	TGTGCCAGCAGCTTAGACAGGGCCCAGCCCCAGCATTTT
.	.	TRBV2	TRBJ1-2	CASSGERGGYTF	TGTGCCAGCAGTGGAGAAAGGGGGGGCTACACCTTC
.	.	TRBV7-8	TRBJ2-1	CASSLPGEWGNEQFF	TGTGCCAGCAGCCTCCCGGGGGAGTGGGGCAATGAGCAGTTCTTC
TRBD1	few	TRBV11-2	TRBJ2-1	CASSSLRDRSNEQFF	TGTGCCAGCAGCTCTCTCCGGGACAGGAGCAATGAGCAGTTCTTC
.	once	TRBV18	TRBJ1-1	CASSGERFLTEAFF	TGTGCCAGCTCAGGGGAGAGGTTCCTCACTGAAGCTTTCTTT
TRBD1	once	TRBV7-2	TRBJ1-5	CASSTNRGLQPQHF	TGTGCCAGCAGCACTAACAGGGGGCTTCAGCCCCAGCATTTT
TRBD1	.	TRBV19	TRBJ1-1	CASSVQTGSWAEAFF	TGTGCCAGTAGTGTACAGACAGGGTCTTGGGCTGAAGCTTTCTTT
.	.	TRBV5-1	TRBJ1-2	CASSFTGQSNTYGYTF	TGCGCCAGCAGCTTTACAGGGCAGTCCAACACCTATGGCTACACCTTC
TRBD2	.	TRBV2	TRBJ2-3	CASALTSGGATDTQYF	TGTGCCAGCGCACTAACTAGCGGGGGGGCAACAGATACGCAGTATTTT
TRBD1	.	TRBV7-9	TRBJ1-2	CASSEGGAGGYGYTF	TGTGCCAGCAGCGAAGGGGGCGCGGGGGGATATGGCTACACCTTC
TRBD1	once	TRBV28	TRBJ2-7	CASSLGTVKAEQYF	TGTGCCAGCAGTTTAGGGACAGTCAAGGCCGAGCAGTACTTC
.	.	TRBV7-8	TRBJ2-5	CASSPQGPLETQYF	TGTGCCAGCAGCCCCCAGGGGCCCTTGGAGACCCAGTACTTC
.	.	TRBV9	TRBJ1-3	CASGSGGVLGNTIYF	TGTGCCAGCGGCTCGGGGGGGGTACTTGGAAACACCATATATTTT
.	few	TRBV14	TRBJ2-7	CASSQDRGQVQDEQYF	TGTGCCAGCAGCCAAGATCGAGGGCAGGTTCAAGACGAGCAGTACTTC
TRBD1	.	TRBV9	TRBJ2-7	CASSYLGDRDNEQYF	TGTGCCAGCAGCTACTTGGGGGACAGGGATAACGAGCAGTACTTC
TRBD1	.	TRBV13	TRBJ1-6	CASTENRGSNSPLHF	TGTGCCAGCACGGAAAACAGGGGATCTAATTCACCCCTCCACTTT
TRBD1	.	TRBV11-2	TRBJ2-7	CASSHPSTGGPEYF	TGTGCCAGCAGCCATCCTTCAACAGGGGGCCCTGAGTACTTC
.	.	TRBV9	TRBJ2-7	CASSGGQGEQYF	TGTGCCAGCAGCGGGGGCCAGGGCGAGCAGTACTTC
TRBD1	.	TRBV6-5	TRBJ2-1	CASSWGQGIFNEQFF	TGTGCCAGCAGTTGGGGACAGGGGATATTCAATGAGCAGTTCTTC
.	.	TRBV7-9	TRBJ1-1	CASSQTDTEAFF	TGTGCCAGCAGCCAAACGGACACTGAAGCTTTCTTT
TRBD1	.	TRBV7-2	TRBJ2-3	CASSLGDRGLTQYF	TGTGCCAGCAGCTTAGGTGACAGGGGGCTTACGCAGTATTTT
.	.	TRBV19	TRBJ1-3	CASRPDTGNTIYF	TGTGCCAGTAGGCCAGATACTGGAAACACCATATATTTT
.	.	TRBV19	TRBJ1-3	CATRGFSGNTIYF	TGTGCCACCAGGGGTTTCTCTGGAAACACCATATATTTT
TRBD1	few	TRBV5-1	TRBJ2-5	CASSPHTGGQYF	TGCGCCAGCAGCCCGCATACAGGGGGTCAGTACTTC
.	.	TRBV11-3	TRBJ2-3	CASSLAGTDTQYF	TGTGCCAGCAGCTTAGCAGGCACAGATACGCAGTATTTT
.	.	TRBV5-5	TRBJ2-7	CASSPTVLGEQYF	TGTGCCAGCAGCCCCACGGTCCTAGGAGAGCAGTACTTC
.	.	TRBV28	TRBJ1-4	CASSLSVRDRANEKLFF	TGTGCCAGCAGTTTATCCGTGCGGGATCGGGCTAATGAAAAACTGTTTTTT
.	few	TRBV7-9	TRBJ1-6	CASSPGQRNSPLHF	TGTGCCAGCAGCCCTGGACAGAGAAATTCACCCCTCCACTTT
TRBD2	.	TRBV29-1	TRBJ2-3	CSVGRSLAGRYTQYF	TGCAGCGTAGGCCGATCTCTAGCGGGGAGATATACGCAGTATTTT
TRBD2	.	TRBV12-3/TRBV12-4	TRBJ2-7	CASRGGAYEQYF	TGTGCCAGCCGCGGGGGGGCCTACGAGCAGTACTTC
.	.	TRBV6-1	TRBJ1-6	CASSEGRLPLHF	TGTGCCAGCAGTGAGGGGCGCCTCCCTCTCCACTTT
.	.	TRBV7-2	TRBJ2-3	CASSPDSLGTDTQYF	TGTGCCAGCAGCCCGGACTCCCTTGGGACAGATACGCAGTATTTT
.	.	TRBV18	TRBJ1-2	CASSPWAARGTNYGYTF	TGTGCCAGCTCACCATGGGCTGCAAGGGGGACTAACTATGGCTACACCTTC
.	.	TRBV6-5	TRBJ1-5	CASSYSRGGEPQHF	TGTGCCAGCAGTTACTCCCGAGGGGGGGAGCCCCAGCATTTT
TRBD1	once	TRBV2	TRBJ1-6	CASSLQGIGGNSPLHF	TGTGCCAGCAGTCTACAGGGGATTGGGGGGAATTCACCCCTCCACTTT
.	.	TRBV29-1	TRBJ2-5	CSVVTVRETQYF	TGCAGCGTTGTAACTGTACGAGAGACCCAGTACTTC
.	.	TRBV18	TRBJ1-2	CASSPIVDNYGYTF	TGTGCCAGCTCACCCATAGTAGATAACTATGGCTACACCTTC